This TCR beta chain was observed in a study of blood T cell repertoires in COVID-19. This CDR3 has 18 residues. Germline lookup yields CDR1 SGDLS and CDR2 YYNGEE. With 2 bases clipped from V and 0 bases from J, the junction kept 5 bases outside the gene matches. The authors' processing: The authors estimated nucleated cell counts from reference gene primer amplification. This table comes from immunoSEQ multiplex PCR, and its TCRdb copy is limited to in-frame clones, with some not included. V and J calls plus clone size are reproduced from that table; the DNA served to infer D and trimming. The table shows under 250,000 clones, with roughly 83% occurring only once.

The receptor was isolated from a middle-aged woman with COVID-19, enrolled during active disease. The genes are TRBV9 and TRBJ2-5, with 15 bases that match TRBD2. Sequencing input: peripheral blood. CDR3 sequence (DNA): TGTGCCAGCAGCGTGGGGACTAGCGGGAGGCGGTACCAAGAGACCCAGTACTTC. This encodes CASSVGTSGRRYQETQYF.